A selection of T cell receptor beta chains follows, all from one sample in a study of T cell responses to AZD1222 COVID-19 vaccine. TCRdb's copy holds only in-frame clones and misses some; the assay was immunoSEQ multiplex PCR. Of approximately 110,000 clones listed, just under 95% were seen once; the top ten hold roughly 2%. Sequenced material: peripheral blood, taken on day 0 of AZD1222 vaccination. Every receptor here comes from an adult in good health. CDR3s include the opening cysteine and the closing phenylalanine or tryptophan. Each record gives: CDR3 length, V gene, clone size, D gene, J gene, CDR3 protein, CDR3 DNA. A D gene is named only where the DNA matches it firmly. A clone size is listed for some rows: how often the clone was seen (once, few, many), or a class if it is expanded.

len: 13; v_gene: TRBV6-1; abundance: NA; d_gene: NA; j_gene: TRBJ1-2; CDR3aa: CASRRTADYGYTF; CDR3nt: TGTGCCAGCAGACGGACAGCGGACTATGGCTACACCTTC
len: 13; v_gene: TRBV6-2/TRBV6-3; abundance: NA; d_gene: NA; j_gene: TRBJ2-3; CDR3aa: CASSFPSTDTQYF; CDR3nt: TGTGCCAGCAGTTTCCCTAGCACAGATACGCAGTATTTT
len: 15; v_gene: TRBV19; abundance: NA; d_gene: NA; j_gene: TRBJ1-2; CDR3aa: CASSNPGTDNYGYTF; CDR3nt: TGTGCCAGTAGTAACCCCGGTACAGATAACTATGGCTACACCTTC
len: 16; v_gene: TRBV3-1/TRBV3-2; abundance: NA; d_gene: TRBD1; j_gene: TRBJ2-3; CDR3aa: CASSQETGSYADTQYF; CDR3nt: TGTGCCAGCAGCCAAGAGACAGGGAGTTATGCAGATACGCAGTATTTT
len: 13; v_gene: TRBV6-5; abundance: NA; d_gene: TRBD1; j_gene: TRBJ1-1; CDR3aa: CASRGRGRTEAFF; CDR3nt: TGTGCCAGCAGGGGCAGGGGGAGAACTGAAGCTTTCTTT
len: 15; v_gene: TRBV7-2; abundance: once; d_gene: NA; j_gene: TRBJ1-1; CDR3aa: CASSLRWTANTEAFF; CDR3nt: TGTGCCAGCAGCCTCAGATGGACTGCGAACACTGAAGCTTTCTTT
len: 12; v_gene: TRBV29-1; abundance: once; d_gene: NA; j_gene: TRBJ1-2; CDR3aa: CSVGTSNYGYTF; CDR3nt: TGCAGCGTTGGGACAAGTAACTATGGCTACACCTTC
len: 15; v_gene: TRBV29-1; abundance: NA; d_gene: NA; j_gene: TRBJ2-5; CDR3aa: CSVEVGQGIQETQYF; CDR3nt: TGCAGCGTTGAAGTGGGCCAGGGGATACAAGAGACCCAGTACTTC
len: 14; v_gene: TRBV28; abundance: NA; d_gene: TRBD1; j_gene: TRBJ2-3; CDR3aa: CASADREMADTQYF; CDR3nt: TGTGCCAGCGCCGACAGGGAGATGGCAGATACGCAGTATTTT
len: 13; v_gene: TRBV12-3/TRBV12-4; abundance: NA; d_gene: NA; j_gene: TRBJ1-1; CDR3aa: CASSLGGDAEAFF; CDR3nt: TGTGCCAGCAGTTTAGGGGGTGATGCTGAAGCTTTCTTT
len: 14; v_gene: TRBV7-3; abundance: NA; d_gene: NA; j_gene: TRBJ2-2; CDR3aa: CASSLLMNTGELFF; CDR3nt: TGTGCCAGCAGCCTACTTATGAACACCGGGGAGCTGTTTTTT
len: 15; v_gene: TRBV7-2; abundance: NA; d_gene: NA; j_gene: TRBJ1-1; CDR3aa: CASSFQWGVNTEAFF; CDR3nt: TGTGCCAGCAGCTTTCAGTGGGGCGTGAACACTGAAGCTTTCTTT
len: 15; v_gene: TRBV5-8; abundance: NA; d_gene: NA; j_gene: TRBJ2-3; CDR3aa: CASSLATGPADTQYF; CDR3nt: TGTGCCAGCAGCTTGGCCACAGGGCCGGCAGATACGCAGTATTTT
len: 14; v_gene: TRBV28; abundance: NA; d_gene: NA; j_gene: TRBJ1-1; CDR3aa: CASSFPNSNPEAFF; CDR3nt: TGTGCCAGCAGTTTTCCTAACAGCAACCCTGAAGCTTTCTTT